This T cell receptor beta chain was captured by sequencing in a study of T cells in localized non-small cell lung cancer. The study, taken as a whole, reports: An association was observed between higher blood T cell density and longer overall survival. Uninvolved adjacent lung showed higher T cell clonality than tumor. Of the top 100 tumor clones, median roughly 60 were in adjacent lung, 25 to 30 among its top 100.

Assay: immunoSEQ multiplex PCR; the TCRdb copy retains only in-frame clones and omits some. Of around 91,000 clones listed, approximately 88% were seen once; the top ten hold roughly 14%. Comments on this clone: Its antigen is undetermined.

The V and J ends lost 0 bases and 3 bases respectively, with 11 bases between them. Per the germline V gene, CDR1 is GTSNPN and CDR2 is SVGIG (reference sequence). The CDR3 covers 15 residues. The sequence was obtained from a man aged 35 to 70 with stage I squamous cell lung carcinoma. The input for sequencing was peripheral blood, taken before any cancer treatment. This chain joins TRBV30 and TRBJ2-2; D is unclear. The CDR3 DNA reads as TGTGCCTGGAGTGTCCCCGACTTAGACACCGGGGAGCTGTTTTTT. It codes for CAWSVPDLDTGELFF. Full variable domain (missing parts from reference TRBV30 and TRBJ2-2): SQTIHQWPATLVQPVGSPLSLECTVEGTSNPNLYWYRQAAGRGLQLLFYSVGIGQISSEVPQNLSASRPQDRQFILSSKKLLLSDSGFYLCAWSVPDLDTGELFFGEGSRLTVL.